This passage covers 24 T cell receptor beta chains from one sample sequenced in a study of T cells in Graves' hyperthyroidism and ophthalmopathy. TCR beta CDR3 regions were amplified from RNA. The HTBI primer set drove a first-round RT-PCR of the TCR CDR3. TCRdb re-called the multiplex PCR reads with MiXCR, one entry per CDR3 protein. The sample consists of roughly 580,000 distinct CDR3 sequences, approximately 44% of them appearing once. The sample was peripheral blood or thyroid tissue (not recorded which). The receptors were sampled from a woman between 18 and 29 years old with Graves' hyperthyroidism.

This clonotype was counted ten times or more. This chain connects TRBV7-9 to TRBJ1-2, with TRBD1 matching 7 bases. Germline lookup yields CDR1 SEHNR and CDR2 FQNEAQ (reference sequence). The V segment lost 4 bases and the J segment 3 bases; nucleotides outside the gene matches: 2. The CDR3 consists of 13 residues. CDR3 loop: CASSWTGYYGYTF. Written as DNA, the CDR3 is TGTGCCAGCAGCTGGACAGGTTACTATGGCTACACCTTC.

The table lists this clonotype with a few counts. The chain joins TRBV19 to TRBJ2-2; D remains unclear. The V and J ends lost 6 bases and 1 base respectively, with 9 bases between them. Per the germline V gene, CDR1 is LNHDA and CDR2 is SQIVND (reference sequence). The CDR3 totals 14 residues. For the CDR3, the DNA is TGTGCCAGTAGGATCCTGGGGAACACCGGGGAGCTGTTTTTT. It yields the protein CASRILGNTGELFF.

V and J are TRBV7-3 and TRBJ1-5; tentatively, D is TRBD1 (5 bases). The germline V gene has CDR1 SGHTA and CDR2 FQGTGA. The CDR3 sequence is 14 residues long. V was shortened by 6 bases and J by 2 bases, with 11 bases between the two germline ends. Written as DNA, the CDR3 is TGTGCCAGCAGAGCGACAGAAGGCAATCAGCCCCAGCATTTT. Residues: CASRATEGNQPQHF.

This sequence joins TRBV4-2 and TRBJ2-5; tentatively, D is TRBD1 (5 bases). The CDR3 is 14 residues long. V was pared by 5 bases and J by 4 bases, with 14 bases between. From germline, CDR1 is LGHNA and CDR2 YNFKEQ. The CDR3 region is CASSVRIRGETQYF. The CDR3 coding sequence is TGTGCCAGCAGCGTACGTATAAGGGGAGAGACCCAGTACTTC.

This clonotype was counted a few times. The CDR3 nucleotides are TGTGCCAGCAGCTTAGTATTATCTCCCGTGGAGCTGTTTTTT. It is translated as CASSLVLSPVELFF. This chain uses TRBV7-2 with TRBJ2-2; D is ambiguous. Deletions cut 1 base from V and 10 bases from J, with 13 bases between. The CDR3 is 14 residues long. Germline-derived CDR1 and CDR2 are SGHTA and FQGNSA. Complete variable domain (other parts from reference TRBV7-2 and TRBJ2-2): GAGVSQSPSNKVTEKGKDVELRCDPISGHTALYWYRQSLGQGLEFLIYFQGNSAPDKSGLPSDRFSAERTGGSVSTLTIQRTQQEDSAVYLCASSLVLSPVELFFGEGSRLTVL.

The chain joins TRBV5-1 to TRBJ1-3, with D uncertain. The CDR3 covers 15 residues. Germline-derived CDR1 and CDR2 are SGHRS and YFSETQ. V was clipped by 2 bases and J by 0 bases, with 9 bases between them. CDR3 nucleotide sequence: TGCGCCAGCAGCTTATACGGTCTCTCTGGAAACACCATATATTTT. This codes for CASSLYGLSGNTIYF.

This clonotype was seen a handful of times. The chain uses TRBV7-9 and TRBJ1-2; D possibly corresponds to TRBD1 (6 bases). V was shortened by 7 bases and J by 4 bases, with 13 bases between the two germline ends. The length of the CDR3 is 13 residues. Germline V gene data show CDR1 as SEHNR and CDR2 as FQNEAQ (reference sequence). The CDR3: CASTGGRSYGYTF. DNA for the CDR3: TGTGCCAGCACCGGGGGCCGATCCTATGGCTACACCTTC.

This clonotype has a handful of counts. This chain connects TRBV12-3 or TRBV12-4 to TRBJ1-5; unclear D gene. V was cut by 6 bases and J by 3 bases, with 9 bases left in between. This CDR3 spans 13 amino acids. The CDR3 loop is CASSLGNNQPQHF. CDR3 sequence (DNA): TGTGCCAGCAGCCTGGGGAACAATCAGCCCCAGCATTTT.

To note about this clonotype: Being one base from a much bigger clone, this may be a read error. V is TRBV7-9 and J is TRBJ1-2; D uncertain. CDR3 size: 13 residues. CDR1 SEHNR and CDR2 FQNEAQ come from the germline V gene (reference sequence). The CDR3 protein is CAGSLLPANGYTF. The CDR3 DNA reads as TGTGCCGGCAGCTTATTGCCAGCTAATGGCTACACCTTC.

The chain carries TRBV3-1 and TRBJ2-1; D gene uncertain. Gene TRBJ2-7 matches the end of the DNA better, so the J call may be wrong. Germline assignment: CDR1 LGHDT and CDR2 YNNKEL (reference sequence). The CDR3 extends over 10 amino acids. The CDR3 sequence is CASSQLEQYF. Here the CDR3 DNA reads TGTGCCAGCAGCCAACTTGAGCAGTACTTC.

The V and J genes are TRBV19 and TRBJ2-7; possibly TRBD1 or TRBD2 for D (6 bases each). Germline V gene sequence: CDR1 LNHDA, CDR2 SQIVND (reference sequence). CDR3 length: 15 amino acids. The ends were cut back, 5 bases at V and 2 bases at J, with 16 bases in the middle. CDR3 bases: TGTGCCAGTAGTCCCCAGGGGCGGGGTACCTACGAGCAGTACTTC. Translation: CASSPQGRGTYEQYF.

This clonotype occurred many times. Written as DNA, the CDR3 is TGCAGTGCTACTGACAGGGATCTTTTGGACGAGCAGTACTTC. Translated, it gives CSATDRDLLDEQYF. The chain uses TRBV20-1 and TRBJ2-7, with 7 bases identical to TRBD1. Germline lookup yields CDR1 DFQATT and CDR2 SNEGSKA (reference sequence). The junction had 11 bases not matched to a gene; V was cut back by 4 bases and J by 5 bases. CDR3 length: 14 amino acids.

This chain connects TRBV11-2 to TRBJ2-5; TRBD2 aligns across 14 bases. The CDR3 has 16 residues. With 3 bases clipped from V and 4 bases from J, the junction kept 4 bases outside the gene matches. The germline gives CDR1 SGHAT, CDR2 FQNNGV. The CDR3 region is CASSLSTSGRGETQYF. In DNA form, the CDR3 reads TGTGCCAGCAGCTTGTCGACTAGCGGGAGGGGAGAGACCCAGTACTTC.

This clonotype occurred many times. The rearrangement uses TRBV24-1 and TRBJ1-2, with TRBD1 matching over 7 bases. This CDR3 region has 14 residues. The V segment lost 4 bases and the J segment 6 bases; nucleotides outside the gene matches: 7. CDR1 KGHDR and CDR2 SFDVKD come from the germline V gene. Here the CDR3 DNA reads TGTGCCACCAGTGACCCTGACAGGGAGGATGGCTACACCTTC. Protein product: CATSDPDREDGYTF.

This clonotype was picked up many times. This chain uses TRBV7-9 with TRBJ2-7, with D possibly TRBD2 on 6 matching bases. Germline lookup yields CDR1 SEHNR and CDR2 FQNEAQ (reference sequence). Trimming cost V 6 bases and J 1 base, with 13 bases left between them. The length of the CDR3 is 14 residues. The CDR3 reads CASSYHGGSYEQYF. CDR3 coding DNA: TGTGCCAGCAGTTACCACGGGGGTTCCTACGAGCAGTACTTC. The full variable domain, completed using reference TRBV7-9 and TRBJ2-7, is DTGVSQNPRHKITKRGQNVTFRCDPISEHNRLYWYRQTLGQGPEFLTYFQNEAQLEKSRLLSDRFSAERPKGSFSTLEIQRTEQGDSAMYLCASSYHGGSYEQYFGPGTRLTVT.

This rearrangement joins TRBV7-3 to TRBJ2-5; either TRBD1 or TRBD2 may fit D (6 bases each). With 8 bases removed from V and 7 bases from J, the gap between germline ends came to 23 bases. The germline CDR1 and CDR2 sequences are SGHTA and FQGTGA. This CDR3 has 15 residues. The CDR3 sequence is CASGGGRTETVTQYF. As DNA, the CDR3 is TGTGCCAGCGGTGGGGGGCGGACGGAAACCGTGACCCAGTACTTC.

Details on this clonotype: This CDR3 fails to terminate in the conserved phenylalanine or tryptophan, so it likely reflects a read error. This chain joins TRBV6-6 and TRBJ1-2; tentatively, D is TRBD1 (6 bases). V gave up 3 bases and J gave up 5 bases, with 19 bases separating them. CDR1 MNHNY and CDR2 SVGAGI come from the germline V gene (reference sequence). The CDR3 totals 16 residues. The CDR3 sequence is CASSYKSTGSRYGYTS. CDR3 DNA: TGTGCCAGCAGTTATAAATCAACAGGGAGTCGTTATGGCTACACCTCC.

V is TRBV7-9 and J is TRBJ1-2; 9 bases map to TRBD1. The J segment lost 3 bases and the V segment lost 2 bases, leaving 7 bases of the junction unmatched. The CDR3 has 16 residues. Per the germline V gene, CDR1 is SEHNR and CDR2 is FQNEAQ (reference sequence). The CDR3: CASSLYTGGVDYGYTF. CDR3 DNA: TGTGCCAGCAGCTTATACACAGGGGGCGTGGACTATGGCTACACCTTC.

In DNA, the CDR3 is TGCAGCGTTGTAGAGGTTTACGAGCAGTACTTC. Its protein product is CSVVEVYEQYF. The V and J genes are TRBV29-1 and TRBJ2-7, with no clear D. The CDR3 is made up of 11 amino acids. Trimming stripped 4 bases from V and 4 bases from J, with 8 bases between. CDR1 SQVTM and CDR2 ANQGSEA come from the germline V gene.

For the CDR3, the DNA is TGTGCCACCAGCAGCCAGGGCGGAGGGATAACTGGAAACACCATATATTTT. This sequence encodes CATSSQGGGITGNTIYF. V is TRBV15 and J is TRBJ1-3; possibly TRBD1 for D (5 bases). Germline V gene lookup returns CDR1 LNHNV and CDR2 YYDKDF (reference sequence). This CDR3 is built from 17 residues. Trimming removed 3 bases from V and 2 bases from J, with 17 bases in between.

With regard to this clonotype: One junction end does not reproduce the germline sequence, and a read error may be involved. CDR3 protein: CASSHGMNAEAFF. The CDR3 DNA sequence: TGTGCCAGCAGCCATGGGATGAACGCTGAAGCTTTCTTT. The chain couples TRBV7-9 to TRBJ1-1, with D hard to call. The germline V gene encodes CDR1 SEHNR and CDR2 FQNEAQ (reference sequence). This CDR3 has 13 residues.

This clonotype came up a few times. The rearrangement uses TRBV7-6 and TRBJ2-7; D might be TRBD2 (5 bases). The V end lost 5 bases, the J end lost 1 base, and 15 bases lay between the germline ends. The germline CDR1 and CDR2 sequences are SGHVS and FNYEAQ. This CDR3 is built from 15 residues. The DNA for the CDR3 is TGTGCCAGCAGCCAAGATGGGAGAGCGTCCTACGAGCAGTACTTC. It is translated as CASSQDGRASYEQYF.

This clonotype was seen many times. V gene TRBV25-1 combines with J gene TRBJ1-3; no firm D call. Trimming took 6 bases from V and 1 from J, leaving 10 bases between them. Germline CDR1 and CDR2: MGHDK and SYGVNS. The CDR3 totals 14 residues. The CDR3, as DNA: TGTGCCAGCAGAGAACGCGGTTCTGGAAACACCATATATTTT. Translated: CASRERGSGNTIYF.

In its sample, this clonotype was seen a few times. At one of its ends the junction is not consistent with the germline gene, which may arise from a read error. V usage is TRBV2 and J usage is TRBJ2-2, with 8 bases lining up with TRBD1. Germline lookup yields CDR1 SNHLY and CDR2 FYNNEI. CDR3 length: 16 amino acids. The CDR3 sequence is CASNEGTGPNTGELFF. The CDR3 nucleotides are TGTGCCAGCAATGAAGGGACAGGCCCGAACACCGGGGAGCTGTTTTTT. Full variable domain (missing parts from reference TRBV2 and TRBJ2-2): EPEVTQTPSHQVTQMGQEVILRCVPISNHLYFYWYRQILGQKVEFLVSFYNNEISEKSEIFDDQFSVERPDGSNFTLKIRSTKLEDSAMYFCASNEGTGPNTGELFFGEGSRLTVL.